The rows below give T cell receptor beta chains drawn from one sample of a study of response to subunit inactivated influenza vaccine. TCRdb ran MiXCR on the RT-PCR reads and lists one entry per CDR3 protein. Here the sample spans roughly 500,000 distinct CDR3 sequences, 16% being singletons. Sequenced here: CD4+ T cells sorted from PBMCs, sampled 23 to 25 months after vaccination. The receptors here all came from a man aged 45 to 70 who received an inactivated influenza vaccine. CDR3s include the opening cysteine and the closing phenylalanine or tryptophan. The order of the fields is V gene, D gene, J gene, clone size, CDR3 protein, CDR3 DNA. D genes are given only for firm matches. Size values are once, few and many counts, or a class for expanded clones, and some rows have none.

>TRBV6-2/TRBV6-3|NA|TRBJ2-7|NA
CASRPRGALLSEQYF
TGTGCCAGCAGGCCCCGCGGGGCCCTATTATCCGAGCAGTACTTC
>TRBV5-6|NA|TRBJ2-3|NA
CASSPEGVWGTDTQYF
TGTGCCAGCAGCCCCGAAGGGGTTTGGGGCACAGATACGCAGTATTTT
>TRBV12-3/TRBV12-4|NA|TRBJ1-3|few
CASSPVGGVNTIYF
TGTGCCAGCAGTCCCGTGGGGGGTGTAAACACCATATATTTT
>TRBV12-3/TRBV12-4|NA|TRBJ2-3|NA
CASSSQAFTRTDTQYF
TGTGCCAGCAGTTCACAGGCGTTCACCCGCACAGATACGCAGTATTTT
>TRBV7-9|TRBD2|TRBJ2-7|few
CASRPGTSHYEQYF
TGTGCCAGCCGCCCCGGGACTAGCCACTACGAGCAGTACTTC
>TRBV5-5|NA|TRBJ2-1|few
CASSRNSGSEQFF
TGTGCCAGCAGCCGAAATTCCGGGAGTGAGCAGTTCTTC
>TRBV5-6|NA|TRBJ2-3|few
CASSSPNTDTQYF
TGTGCCAGCAGCTCCCCTAACACAGATACGCAGTATTTT
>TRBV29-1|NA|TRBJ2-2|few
CSVAGRQNTGELFF
TGCAGCGTCGCGGGACGTCAGAACACCGGGGAGCTGTTTTTT
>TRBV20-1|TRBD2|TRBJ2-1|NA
CSARDESRLAVYNEQFF
TGCAGTGCTAGAGATGAATCTAGGCTAGCGGTTTACAATGAGCAGTTCTTC
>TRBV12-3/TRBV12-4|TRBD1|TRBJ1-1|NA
CASSLDRGMGGTEAFF
TGTGCCAGCAGTTTGGACAGGGGTATGGGCGGCACTGAAGCTTTCTTT
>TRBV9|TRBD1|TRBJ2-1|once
CASSVGQGNYNEQFF
TGTGCCAGCAGCGTAGGACAGGGGAATTACAATGAGCAGTTCTTC
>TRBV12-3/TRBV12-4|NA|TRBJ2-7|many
CASRFSFYEQYF
TGTGCCAGCAGATTTAGTTTTTACGAGCAGTACTTC
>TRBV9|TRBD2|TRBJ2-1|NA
CASSVAGLGYEQFF
TGTGCCAGCAGCGTAGCGGGACTAGGTTATGAGCAGTTCTTC
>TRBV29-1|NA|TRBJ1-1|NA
CSAGYRNTEAFF
TGCAGCGCTGGTTACAGGAACACTGAAGCTTTCTTT
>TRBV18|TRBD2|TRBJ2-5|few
CASSRLLAAQETQYF
TGTGCCAGCTCACGATTACTAGCGGCTCAAGAGACCCAGTACTTC
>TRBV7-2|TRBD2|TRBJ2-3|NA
CASSPAGLAGASRTQYF
TGTGCCAGCAGCCCTGCTGGACTAGCGGGAGCAAGTAGAACGCAGTATTTT
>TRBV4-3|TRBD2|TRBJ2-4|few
CASSMSLAGAKNIQYF
TGCGCCAGCAGCATGTCCCTAGCGGGAGCCAAAAACATTCAGTACTTC
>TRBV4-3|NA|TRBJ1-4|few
CASSPLGGTLRPEKLFF
TGCGCCAGCAGCCCATTGGGCGGGACTCTCAGACCCGAAAAACTGTTTTTT
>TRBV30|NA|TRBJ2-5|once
CAWSRVGETQYF
TGTGCCTGGAGTCGCGTGGGAGAGACCCAGTACTTC
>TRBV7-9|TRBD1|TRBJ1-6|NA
CASSFGTGASSPLHF
TGTGCCAGCAGCTTTGGGACAGGGGCAAGCTCACCCCTCCACTTT
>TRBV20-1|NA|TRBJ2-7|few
CSAPSFGEAGEQYF
TGCAGTGCCCCCTCATTCGGGGAGGCGGGCGAGCAGTACTTC
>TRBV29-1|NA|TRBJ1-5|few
CSVVVGANQPQHF
TGCAGCGTTGTGGTGGGGGCAAATCAGCCCCAGCATTTT
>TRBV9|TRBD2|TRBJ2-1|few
CASSPGGSYGYNEQFF
TGTGCCAGCAGCCCCGGGGGGTCTTACGGTTACAATGAGCAGTTCTTC
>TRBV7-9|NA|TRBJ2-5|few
CASTGGAKETQYF
TGTGCCAGCACCGGCGGGGCTAAAGAGACCCAGTACTTC
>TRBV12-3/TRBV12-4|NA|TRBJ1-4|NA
CASSFGEREKLFF
TGTGCCAGCAGTTTCGGGGAAAGGGAAAAACTGTTTTTT
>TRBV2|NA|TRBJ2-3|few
CASSEAEAYTQYF
TGTGCCAGCAGTGAAGCAGAGGCGTATACGCAGTATTTT
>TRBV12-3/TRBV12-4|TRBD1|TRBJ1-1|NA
CASSKARGRGSTEAFF
TGTGCCAGCAGTAAAGCCAGGGGGCGAGGGAGCACTGAAGCTTTCTTT
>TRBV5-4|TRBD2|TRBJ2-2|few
CASSYRPSGGADTGELFF
TGTGCCAGCAGCTATCGCCCTAGCGGGGGGGCCGACACCGGGGAGCTGTTTTTT
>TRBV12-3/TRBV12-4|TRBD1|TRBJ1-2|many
CASSLAGQGHGYTF
TGTGCCAGCAGTTTAGCCGGACAGGGCCATGGCTACACCTTC
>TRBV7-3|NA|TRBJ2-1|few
CASSLIAAGQANEQFF
TGTGCCAGCAGCTTAATCGCGGCAGGGCAGGCCAATGAGCAGTTCTTC
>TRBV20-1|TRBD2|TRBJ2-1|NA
CSASPGLATRNEQFF
TGCAGTGCTAGTCCGGGACTAGCCACGAGGAATGAGCAGTTCTTC
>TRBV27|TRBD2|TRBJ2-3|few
CASKSRGAVTDTQYF
TGTGCCAGCAAGTCGCGGGGGGCTGTCACAGATACGCAGTATTTT
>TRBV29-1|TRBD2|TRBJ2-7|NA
CSVVTGLKYEQYF
TGCAGCGTTGTAACGGGACTAAAATACGAGCAGTACTTC
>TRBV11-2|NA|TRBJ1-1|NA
CASQGGAPMNTEAFF
TGTGCCAGCCAGGGCGGGGCACCTATGAACACTGAAGCTTTCTTT
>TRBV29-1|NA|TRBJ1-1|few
CSVRGGSEAFF
TGCAGCGTGCGGGGGGGCTCTGAAGCTTTCTTT
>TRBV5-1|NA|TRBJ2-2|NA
CASSPDRYNTGELFF
TGCGCCAGCAGCCCGGACCGGTATAACACCGGGGAGCTGTTTTTT
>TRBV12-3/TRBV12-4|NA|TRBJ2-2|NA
CASSPRRLWAGELFF
TGTGCCAGCAGTCCCCGACGGCTTTGGGCCGGGGAGCTGTTTTTT
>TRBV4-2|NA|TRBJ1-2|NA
CASSEEVTGSNYGYTF
TGTGCCAGCAGCGAAGAAGTGACAGGATCTAACTATGGCTACACCTTC
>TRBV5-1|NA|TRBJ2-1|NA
CASSKSSPGNEQFF
TGCGCCAGCAGCAAAAGTTCGCCCGGCAATGAGCAGTTCTTC
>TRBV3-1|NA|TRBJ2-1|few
CASSQPPSNEQFF
TGTGCCAGCAGCCAACCCCCGAGTAATGAGCAGTTCTTC
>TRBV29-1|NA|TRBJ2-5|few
CSVVSGLSYQETQYF
TGCAGCGTTGTTTCCGGGTTGTCGTACCAAGAGACCCAGTACTTC
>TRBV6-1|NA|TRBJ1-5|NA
CASSPGVLGNQPQHF
TGTGCCAGCAGTCCAGGGGTTCTGGGCAATCAGCCCCAGCATTTT